Listed here are 14 T cell receptor beta chains from one sample, sequenced in a study of T cell repertoires in cytomegalovirus infection. TCRdb redid the calling of the reads with MiXCR, one entry per CDR3 protein. Here the sample spans roughly 230,000 distinct CDR3 sequences, approximately 15% being singletons. Sequencing was carried out using CD8+ T cells from PBMCs. The receptors shown here come from a human donor in good health (CMV status not recorded). Some clones in this sample may be carry-over from other donors' samples.

The chain recombines TRBV19 with TRBJ2-1; D is ambiguous. Deletions cut 5 bases from V and 9 bases from J, with 17 bases between. The CDR3 extends over 14 amino acids. CDR1 and CDR2 (germline): LNHDA, SQIVND (reference sequence). The CDR3 protein is CASSFVQAWGEQFF. The DNA of the CDR3 is TGTGCCAGTAGTTTTGTTCAGGCCTGGGGTGAGCAGTTCTTC.

This chain's CDR3 is CASSSTWARAARDGYTF. The CDR3 DNA is TGCGCCAGCAGCTCGACCTGGGCCCGGGCGGCACGTGATGGCTACACCTTC. V gene TRBV5-1 combines with J gene TRBJ1-2; D is unclear. The CDR3 spans 17 residues. Per the germline V gene, CDR1 is SGHRS and CDR2 is YFSETQ. V lost 3 bases to trimming and J lost 6 bases, with 24 bases between them.

This clonotype was counted a few times. The chain recombines TRBV2 with TRBJ2-7, with no clear D. Germline CDR1 is SNHLY and CDR2 is FYNNEI. V lost 1 base and J lost 2, with 9 bases in between. The CDR3 has 14 residues. CDR3 in amino acids: CASSEEAGPYEQYF. CDR3 DNA: TGTGCCAGCAGTGAAGAAGCAGGTCCCTACGAGCAGTACTTC.

This clonotype has only a few counts. DNA of the CDR3: TGTGCCAGCAGCGACAGCTCGGGACAGGGACGCTACGAGCAGTACTTC. Translated, it gives CASSDSSGQGRYEQYF. The chain employs TRBV13 and TRBJ2-7; 9 nucleotides line up with TRBD1. V shed 5 bases and J 3 bases; nucleotides not matched to a gene: 11. This CDR3 spans 16 amino acids. Germline lookup yields CDR1 PRHDT and CDR2 FYEKMQ (reference sequence).

The genes are TRBV7-9 and TRBJ1-5, with D unresolved. The V gene's germline CDR1 is SEHNR and CDR2 FQNEAQ (reference sequence). Trimming removed 3 bases at V and 10 bases at J, with 16 bases between. This CDR3 contains 14 residues. The CDR3 region is CASSFVEDVKPQHF. DNA of the CDR3: TGTGCCAGCAGCTTTGTGGAGGATGTTAAACCCCAGCATTTT.

The sample holds many counts of this clonotype. The V gene is TRBV7-8, the J gene TRBJ1-1, with TRBD1 as a possible D gene (6 bases). The ends were cut back, 5 bases at V and 2 bases at J, with 18 bases in the middle. This CDR3 has 16 amino acids. Germline assignment: CDR1 SGHVS and CDR2 FQNEAQ. The CDR3 region is CASSPHGGGQNTEAFF. In DNA form, the CDR3 reads TGTGCCAGCAGCCCTCACGGGGGGGGCCAAAACACTGAAGCTTTCTTT.

A few counts support this clonotype. This chain links TRBV11-2 with TRBJ2-3; 9 bases align to TRBD2. The J segment lost 0 bases and the V segment lost 1 base, leaving 5 bases of the junction unmatched. The CDR3 loop spans 17 amino acids. The germline V gene has CDR1 SGHAT and CDR2 FQNNGV. CDR3 in amino acids: CASSLVASGISTDTQYF. Written as DNA, the CDR3 is TGTGCCAGCAGCTTAGTGGCTAGCGGGATCAGCACAGATACGCAGTATTTT.

The chain is built from TRBV20-1 and TRBJ2-2; D remains unclear. In germline, CDR1 is DFQATT, CDR2 SNEGSKA (reference sequence). CDR3 size: 13 residues. V was pared by 0 bases and J by 5 bases, with 7 bases between. This chain's CDR3 is CSARDYGTGELFF. CDR3 coding DNA: TGCAGTGCTAGAGATTATGGAACCGGGGAGCTGTTTTTT.

This chain joins TRBV20-1 and TRBJ2-5; no definite D call. Germline V gene data show CDR1 as DFQATT and CDR2 as SNEGSKA (reference sequence). The CDR3 totals 17 residues. The V end was cut by 1 base, the J end by 1 base, with 19 bases between. CDR3 nucleotide sequence: TGCAGTGCTAGAGCCGTGGGTCATATCCCAGGCCAAGAGACCCAGTACTTC. It specifies CSARAVGHIPGQETQYF.

CDR3 in DNA: TGTGCCAGCAGCTCACCCGGACTAGCGGGGATCAATGAGCAGTTCTTC. Residues: CASSSPGLAGINEQFF. The chain links TRBV7-9 to TRBJ2-1; 12 bases are shared with TRBD2. Trimming at V came to 4 bases and at J to 6 bases, leaving 7 bases not matched to a gene. Germline V gene lookup returns CDR1 SEHNR and CDR2 FQNEAQ (reference sequence). CDR3 length: 16 residues.

This clonotype was observed many times. The rearrangement uses TRBV14 and TRBJ1-2; 7 bases line up with TRBD1. This CDR3 comprises 13 residues. V shed 1 base, J shed 6 bases, and the junction held 2 bases outside the gene matches. Germline-derived CDR1 and CDR2 are SGHDN and FVKESK. The CDR3 spells CASSQGQGDGYTF. In nucleotides, the CDR3 is TGTGCCAGCAGCCAAGGACAGGGTGATGGCTACACCTTC.

This clonotype has ten or more counts. The chain uses TRBV7-2 and TRBJ2-1, with D hard to call. Germline V CDR1 and CDR2: SGHTA, FQGNSA. The CDR3 sequence is 14 residues long. The ends were cut back, 2 bases at V and 4 bases at J, with 9 bases in the middle. In DNA, the CDR3 is TGTGCCAGCAGCTTAATAACTACATACAATGAGCAGTTCTTC. Its protein product is CASSLITTYNEQFF. Full variable domain (outside the CDR3, taken from reference TRBV7-2 and TRBJ2-1): GAGVSQSPSNKVTEKGKDVELRCDPISGHTALYWYRQSLGQGLEFLIYFQGNSAPDKSGLPSDRFSAERTGGSVSTLTIQRTQQEDSAVYLCASSLITTYNEQFFGPGTRLTVL.

The V and J genes are TRBV7-9 and TRBJ2-7; the match to TRBD1 covers 9 bases. The CDR3 length is 17 residues. The V segment lost 4 bases and the J segment 2 bases; nucleotides outside the gene matches: 12. In germline, CDR1 is SEHNR, CDR2 FQNEAQ (reference sequence). CDR3 nucleotides: TGTGCCAGCAGCTCGCTGACAGGGGGTGTAAGTACCTACGAGCAGTACTTC. Translation gives CASSSLTGGVSTYEQYF.

This sequence joins TRBV6-1 and TRBJ2-2; TRBD1 aligns across 9 bases. CDR1 is MNHNS and CDR2 is SASEGT in the germline V gene. After removal of 8 bases from V and 4 bases from J, the junction contained 8 bases not matched to a gene. CDR3 size: 15 residues. CDR3 nucleotides: TGTGCCAGCCACCGCGGGACAGGGAGCACCGGGGAGCTGTTTTTT. Translation gives CASHRGTGSTGELFF.